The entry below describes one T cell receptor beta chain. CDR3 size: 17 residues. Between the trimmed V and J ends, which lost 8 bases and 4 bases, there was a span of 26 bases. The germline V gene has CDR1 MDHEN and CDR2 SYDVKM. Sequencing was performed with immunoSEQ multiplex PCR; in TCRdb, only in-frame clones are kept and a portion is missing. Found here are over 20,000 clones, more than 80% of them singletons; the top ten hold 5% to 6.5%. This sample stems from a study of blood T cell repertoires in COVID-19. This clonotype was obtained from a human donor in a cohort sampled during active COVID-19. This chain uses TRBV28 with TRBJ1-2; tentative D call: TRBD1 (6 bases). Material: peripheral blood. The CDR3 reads CASLQPLTGKTSYGYTF. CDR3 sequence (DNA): TGTGCCAGCCTTCAACCCCTTACAGGGAAAACCTCCTATGGCTACACCTTC.